This T cell receptor beta chain was profiled in a study of technical replicates of blood from a handful of donors. This clone was observed a single time. Assay used: immunoSEQ multiplex PCR; TCRdb lists only in-frame clones, some missing. In the table there are under 95,000 clones, less than 95% of which are singletons. The CDR3 consists of 13 residues. Germline CDR1 is SGHAT and CDR2 is FQNNGV. V shed 5 bases, J shed 7 bases, and the junction held 4 bases outside the gene matches. This TCR came from a human donor in good health. The sample consisted of T cells isolated from PBMCs. The chain couples TRBV11-2 to TRBJ1-1; 10 positions match TRBD1. CDR3 bases: TGTGCCAGCAGCCGGACAGGGGGAAGTGAAGCTTTCTTT. Protein: CASSRTGGSEAFF.